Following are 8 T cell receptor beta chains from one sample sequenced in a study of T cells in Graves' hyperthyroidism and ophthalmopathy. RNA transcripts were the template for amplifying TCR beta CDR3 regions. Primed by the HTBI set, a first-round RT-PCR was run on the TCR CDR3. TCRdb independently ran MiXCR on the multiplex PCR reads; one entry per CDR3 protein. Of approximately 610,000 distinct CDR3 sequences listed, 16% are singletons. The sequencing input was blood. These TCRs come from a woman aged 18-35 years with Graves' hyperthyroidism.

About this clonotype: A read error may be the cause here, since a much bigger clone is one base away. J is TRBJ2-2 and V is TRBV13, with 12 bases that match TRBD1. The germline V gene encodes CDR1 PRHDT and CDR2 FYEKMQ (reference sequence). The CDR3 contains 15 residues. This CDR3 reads CASSYGTGGTGELYF. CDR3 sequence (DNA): TGTGCCAGCAGCTATGGGACAGGGGGCACCGGGGAGCTGTATTTT.

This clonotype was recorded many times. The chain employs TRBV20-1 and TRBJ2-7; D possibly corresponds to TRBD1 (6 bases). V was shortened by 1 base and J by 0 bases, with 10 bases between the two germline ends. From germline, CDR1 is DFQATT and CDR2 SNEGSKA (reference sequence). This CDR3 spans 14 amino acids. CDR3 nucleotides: TGCAGTGCTAGAGCTGACAGGAGCTCCTACGAGCAGTACTTC. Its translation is CSARADRSSYEQYF.

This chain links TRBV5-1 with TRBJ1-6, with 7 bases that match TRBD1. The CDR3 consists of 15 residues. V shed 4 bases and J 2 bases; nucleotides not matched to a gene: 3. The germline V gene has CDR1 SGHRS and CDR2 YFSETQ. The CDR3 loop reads CASSEGQPYNSPLHF. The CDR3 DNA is TGCGCCAGCAGCGAGGGACAGCCCTATAATTCACCCCTCCACTTT. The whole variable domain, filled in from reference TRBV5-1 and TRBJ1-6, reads KAGVTQTPRYLIKTRGQQVTLSCSPISGHRSVSWYQQTPGQGLQFLFEYFSETQRNKGNFPGRFSGRQFSNSRSEMNVSTLELGDSALYLCASSEGQPYNSPLHFGNGTRLTVT.

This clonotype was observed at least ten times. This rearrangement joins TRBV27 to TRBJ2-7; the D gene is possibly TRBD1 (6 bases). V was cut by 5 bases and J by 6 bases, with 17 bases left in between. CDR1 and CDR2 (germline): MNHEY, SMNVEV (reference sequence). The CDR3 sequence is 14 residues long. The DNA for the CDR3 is TGTGCCAGCAGTCCCTGGACAGCCCTAGCCGAGCAGTACTTC. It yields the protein CASSPWTALAEQYF.

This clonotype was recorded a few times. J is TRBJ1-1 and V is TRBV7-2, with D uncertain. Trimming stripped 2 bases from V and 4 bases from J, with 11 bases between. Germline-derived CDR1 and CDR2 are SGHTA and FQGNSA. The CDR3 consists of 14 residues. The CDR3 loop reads CASSLSFRFTEAFF. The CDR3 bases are TGTGCCAGCAGCTTATCGTTCCGTTTCACTGAAGCTTTCTTT.

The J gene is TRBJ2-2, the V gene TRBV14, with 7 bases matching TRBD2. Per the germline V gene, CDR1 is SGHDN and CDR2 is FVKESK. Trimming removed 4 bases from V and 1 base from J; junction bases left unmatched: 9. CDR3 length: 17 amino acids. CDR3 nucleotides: TGTGCCAGCAGCCGCGGGGGAAGGCTTCTGAACACCGGGGAGCTGTTTTTT. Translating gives CASSRGGRLLNTGELFF. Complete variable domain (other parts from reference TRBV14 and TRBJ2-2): EAGVTQFPSHSVIEKGQTVTLRCDPISGHDNLYWYRRVMGKEIKFLLHFVKESKQDESGMPNNRFLAERTGGTYSTLKVQPAELEDSGVYFCASSRGGRLLNTGELFFGEGSRLTVL.

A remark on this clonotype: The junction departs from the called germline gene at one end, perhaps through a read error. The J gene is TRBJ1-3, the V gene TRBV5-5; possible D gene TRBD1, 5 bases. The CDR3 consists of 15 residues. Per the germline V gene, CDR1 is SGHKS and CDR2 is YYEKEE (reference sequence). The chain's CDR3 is CASSPKDSSGNAIYF. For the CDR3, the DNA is TGTGCCAGCAGCCCAAAAGACAGCTCTGGAAACGCCATATATTTT.

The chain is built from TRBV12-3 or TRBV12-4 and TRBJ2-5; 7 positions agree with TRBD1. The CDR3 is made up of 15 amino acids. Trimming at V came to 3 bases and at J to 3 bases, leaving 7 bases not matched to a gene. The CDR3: CASSFYGQVKETQYF. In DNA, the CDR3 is TGTGCCAGCAGTTTTTACGGACAGGTTAAAGAGACCCAGTACTTC.